These T cell receptor beta chains were read from a single sample in a study of T cell responses to AZD1222 COVID-19 vaccine. Sequencing was performed with immunoSEQ multiplex PCR; in TCRdb, only in-frame clones are kept and a portion is missing. The sample includes 150,000 or so clones, roughly nine tenths seen only once; the top ten take approximately 1.5%. The starting material was peripheral blood, obtained on day 0 of AZD1222 vaccination. The source of these receptors is an adult in good health. The CDR3 runs from the conserved cysteine through the conserved F or W. A D gene is named only where the DNA matches it firmly. Part of the rows lack a size; the others show once, few, many or a class for expanded clones.

V gene	clone size	D gene	J gene	CDR3 DNA	CDR3 protein
TRBV14	.	TRBD1	TRBJ2-2	TGTGCCAGCAGCCCTCGGACAGGGAGCGATAGACTCACCGGGGAGCTGTTTTTT	CASSPRTGSDRLTGELFF
TRBV19	.	TRBD1	TRBJ1-3	TGTGCCAGTAGCGGGACAGGGGGAATCTCTGGAAACACCATATATTTT	CASSGTGGISGNTIYF
TRBV9	.	.	TRBJ2-1	TGTGCCAGCAGCGTACAGGGCCTCTCCTACAATGAGCAGTTCTTC	CASSVQGLSYNEQFF
TRBV3-1/TRBV3-2	.	.	TRBJ1-3	TGTGCCAGCAGCCTTGGGGACACCATATATTTT	CASSLGDTIYF
TRBV7-2	.	.	TRBJ1-6	TGTGCCAGCAGCTTATTGGGGCAGGGTGGATCACCCCTCCACTTT	CASSLLGQGGSPLHF
TRBV6-5	.	TRBD1	TRBJ1-1	TGTGCCAGCAGGTACAGGGGCCCGGACACTGAAGCTTTCTTT	CASRYRGPDTEAFF
TRBV2	.	TRBD1	TRBJ2-7	TGTGCCAGCAGCACCGGGACAGGTCACTCGGAGCAGTACTTC	CASSTGTGHSEQYF
TRBV7-9	.	.	TRBJ1-5	TGTGCCAGCAGCTTAATAAATCAGCCCCAGCATTTT	CASSLINQPQHF
TRBV24-1	.	TRBD2	TRBJ2-2	TGTGCCACCAGTGACCCTATTTTAAGCGGGAGGGCCACCGGGGAGCTGTTTTTT	CATSDPILSGRATGELFF
TRBV7-9	once	TRBD1	TRBJ2-2	TGTGCCAGCAGTTTTGGACCGGGACAGGGGATAAACGGGGAGCTGTTTTTT	CASSFGPGQGINGELFF
TRBV29-1	.	TRBD1	TRBJ1-2	TGCAGCGTCGTGACAGGGTTCGGCTACACCTTC	CSVVTGFGYTF
TRBV7-3	.	TRBD1	TRBJ1-4	TGTGCCAGCAGCTTTGACAGGGTCTGGGAAAAACTGTTTTTT	CASSFDRVWEKLFF
TRBV4-3	.	.	TRBJ2-1	TGCGCCAGCAGCCAAGTGGTACAGGGCGCTTCCAATGAGCAGTTCTTC	CASSQVVQGASNEQFF
TRBV9	once	.	TRBJ1-1	TGTGCCAGCAGCCCTAGCGCCGGGGGAACTGAAGCTTTCTTT	CASSPSAGGTEAFF
TRBV5-4	.	.	TRBJ1-2	TGTGCCAGCAGAATGCAGGAGGGCTATGGCTACACCTTC	CASRMQEGYGYTF
TRBV7-7	.	.	TRBJ2-2	TGTGCTAGCAGCTTAGCAACCACCCACACCGGGGAGCTGTTTTTT	CASSLATTHTGELFF
TRBV4-3	.	.	TRBJ1-5	TGCGCCAGCAGCCAAGCTAGGGGGGCTGGGGGTGGCAATCAGCCCCAGCATTTT	CASSQARGAGGGNQPQHF
TRBV7-3	.	TRBD1	TRBJ2-5	TGTGCCAGCGCCAGGGGGCTTGGAGAGACCCAGTACTTC	CASARGLGETQYF
TRBV18	once	.	TRBJ1-5	TGTGCCAGCTCACCACCGTTTCACACAGGCCGGAATCAGCCCCAGCATTTT	CASSPPFHTGRNQPQHF
TRBV9	.	TRBD1	TRBJ2-5	TGTGCCAGCAGCCCAGGGACAGGGGAAGAGACCCAGTACTTC	CASSPGTGEETQYF
TRBV5-6	.	TRBD1	TRBJ2-7	TGTGCCAGCAGCCCGGGGGGACAGGGCACTAGGGAGCAGTACTTC	CASSPGGQGTREQYF
TRBV6-5	.	TRBD2	TRBJ2-7	TGTGCCAGTTGCCACTTAGCGGGATACGAGCAGTACTTC	CASCHLAGYEQYF
TRBV7-3	few	.	TRBJ2-3	TGTGCCAGCAGCTGGGGTGGGCTAGCAGGGTCCGCAGATACGCAGTATTTT	CASSWGGLAGSADTQYF
TRBV18	.	.	TRBJ1-1	TGTGCCAGCTCAGCTCAGGGTTTAGCGAACACTGAAGCTTTCTTT	CASSAQGLANTEAFF
TRBV2	.	TRBD1	TRBJ1-6	TGTGCCAGCAGTTCACTTGGACAGGGTCGAACTTCCTATAATTCACCCCTCCACTTT	CASSSLGQGRTSYNSPLHF
TRBV14	.	.	TRBJ1-6	TGTGCCAGCAGCCATTACCCACCCGCCAGGACCTATAATTCACCCCTCCACTTT	CASSHYPPARTYNSPLHF
TRBV6-2/TRBV6-3	.	TRBD2	TRBJ2-3	TGTGCCAGCAGTTCCCTAGCGGGGGAGGATACGCAGTATTTT	CASSSLAGEDTQYF
TRBV12-3/TRBV12-4	.	.	TRBJ2-1	TGTGCCAGCAGAACAGGGCTTGAGCAGTTCTTC	CASRTGLEQFF
TRBV7-3	.	.	TRBJ1-2	TGTGCCAGCAGCCTTACGGCACAGGGTGGCTACACCTTC	CASSLTAQGGYTF
TRBV4-3	.	TRBD1	TRBJ1-1	TGCGCCAGCAGCCAAGTCACAGGGGGGAACACTGAAGCTTTCTTT	CASSQVTGGNTEAFF
TRBV11-3	.	TRBD1	TRBJ1-4	TGTGCCAGCAGCGCCCGACAGGGGTCAGAAGAAAAACTGTTTTTT	CASSARQGSEEKLFF
TRBV19	once	.	TRBJ1-4	TGTGCCAGTACCAGACGGACGGCACTCGGGGCGCGAAATGAAAAACTGTTTTTT	CASTRRTALGARNEKLFF
TRBV14	.	TRBD1	TRBJ2-1	TGTGCCAGCAGCCAAGATCGGGGGGACAGGGGGCTAAATGAGCAGTTCTTC	CASSQDRGDRGLNEQFF
TRBV11-3	.	.	TRBJ2-3	TGTGCCAGCAGCTTAGATTTTACAGGACCACGGTATTTT	CASSLDFTGPRYF
TRBV30	.	.	TRBJ1-3	TGTGCCTCTCAGGCCGGCTCGATCTCTGGAAACACCATATATTTT	CASQAGSISGNTIYF
TRBV6-5	.	.	TRBJ2-7	TGTGCCACCTCCCCCCGGAGTAGCTACGAGCAGTACTTC	CATSPRSSYEQYF
TRBV6-2/TRBV6-3	.	.	TRBJ2-3	TGTGCCAGCAGTCCCACCCGGCCCGAGATCACAGATACGCAGTATTTT	CASSPTRPEITDTQYF
TRBV12-2	.	.	TRBJ1-1	TGTGCAAGTCGCTTAGTGGGAGAGGACAATGGGACCAGGTTCACTGAAGCTTTCTTT	CASRLVGEDNGTRFTEAFF
TRBV7-6	.	TRBD2	TRBJ2-7	TGTGCCAGCAGTTTGACCCTAGCGGGGGATATTCGCTCCTACGAGCAGTACTTC	CASSLTLAGDIRSYEQYF
TRBV5-1	.	.	TRBJ2-7	TGCGCCAGCAGCTTGGAGGTGGGTCACTCCTACGAGCAGTACTTC	CASSLEVGHSYEQYF
TRBV27	.	.	TRBJ2-3	TGTGCCAGCACCCGGAAGACTAATTTACCTCCCCCTGAAGATACGCAGTATTTT	CASTRKTNLPPPEDTQYF
TRBV24-1	.	.	TRBJ2-1	TGTGCCACCAGTGATTTGACCGGTGAGCAGTTCTTC	CATSDLTGEQFF
TRBV19	.	TRBD1	TRBJ1-1	TGTGCCAGTAGTATAGTAGGGACAGGGAACACTGAAGCTTTCTTT	CASSIVGTGNTEAFF
TRBV21-1	.	.	TRBJ2-5	TGTGCCAGCAGCAAGGGAGAGACCCAGTACTTC	CASSKGETQYF
TRBV19	.	TRBD1	TRBJ2-5	TGTGCCAGTAGGAATCCGGGACAGACGAGGGAAGAGACCCAGTACTTC	CASRNPGQTREETQYF
TRBV28	.	TRBD1	TRBJ1-1	TGTGCCAGCAGTTTAATCTCGGGACAGGGGACGGGCACTGAAGCTTTCTTT	CASSLISGQGTGTEAFF
TRBV19	.	TRBD1	TRBJ1-5	TGTGCCAGTAGTACCCCGGGACAGGGGTATCGGCCCCAGCATTTT	CASSTPGQGYRPQHF
TRBV11-2	.	.	TRBJ1-1	TGTGCCAGCAGCTTAGGCAAGGCTGAAGCTTTCTTT	CASSLGKAEAFF
TRBV10-3	.	TRBD1	TRBJ1-2	TGTGCCATCAGTGAGTACAGGGGCTATGGCTACACCTTC	CAISEYRGYGYTF
TRBV24-1	.	.	TRBJ2-7	TGTGCCACCAGTGAGGTGTCAGGGCGATTTGGGGACGAGCAGTACTTC	CATSEVSGRFGDEQYF
TRBV27	.	TRBD2	TRBJ2-2	TGTGCCAGCAGAACCAACCGAGCTAGCGGGAACACCGGGGAGCTGTTTTTT	CASRTNRASGNTGELFF
TRBV27	.	.	TRBJ1-6	TGTGCCAGCGGGGGCTTTAATTCACCCCTCCACTTT	CASGGFNSPLHF
TRBV20-1	once	.	TRBJ2-1	TGCAGTGCTCCGCGGGTTGAGCAGTTCTTC	CSAPRVEQFF
TRBV4-1	.	.	TRBJ1-2	TGCGCCAGCAGCCAAGAGGGGGCTGCTAACTATGGCTACACCTTC	CASSQEGAANYGYTF
TRBV30	few	.	TRBJ1-1	TGTGCCTGGAGTGAGGGGAAGTTTCCGGAAGCTTTCTTT	CAWSEGKFPEAFF
TRBV10-3	.	.	TRBJ2-1	TGTGCCATCAGTGATGGCGGAGGCTCCTACAATGAGCAGTTCTTC	CAISDGGGSYNEQFF
TRBV4-3	.	TRBD1	TRBJ1-2	TGCGCCAGCAGCCAGGGCACAGGGGTGAGGGGCTACACCTTC	CASSQGTGVRGYTF
TRBV29-1	.	TRBD2	TRBJ2-3	TGCAGCGTCTTGACTAGCGTCCCAGATACGCAGTATTTT	CSVLTSVPDTQYF
TRBV7-6	.	.	TRBJ1-3	TGTGCCAGCAGCCCCCAGCAGTCGCCTGGAAACACCATATATTTT	CASSPQQSPGNTIYF
TRBV15	.	.	TRBJ2-6	TGTGCCACCAGTCCCGGGATCTCTGGGGCCAACGTCCTGACTTTC	CATSPGISGANVLTF